One sample yielded the 16 T cell receptor beta chains listed below, sequenced in a study of blood T cells in healthy people across ages. Combining a sample-barcoded 5' primer with a J-beta primer mix, a second PCR ran for roughly 7 to 11 cycles. MiXCR, applied by TCRdb to the 5' RACE reads, yields one record per CDR3 protein. In the table there are 650,000 to 700,000 distinct CDR3 sequences, about 30% of which are singletons. Sample: blood. All receptors derive from a woman of 80 years or more in good health.

This clonotype was recorded at least ten times. The chain links TRBV3-1 to TRBJ2-1; 10 bases fit TRBD2. Germline V gene sequence: CDR1 LGHDT, CDR2 YNNKEL (reference sequence). V lost 8 bases, J lost 2 bases, and 6 bases stayed unmatched. The CDR3 loop spans 15 amino acids. This CDR3 reads CASGPSGGPYNEQFF. DNA of the CDR3: TGTGCCAGCGGGCCTAGCGGGGGTCCCTACAATGAGCAGTTCTTC.

This clonotype has just a few counts. The chain employs TRBV14 and TRBJ1-1; 7 nucleotides agree with TRBD1. CDR3 length: 15 residues. V gave up 1 base and J gave up 8 bases; unmatched junction bases: 10. CDR1 and CDR2 (germline): SGHDN, FVKESK. The CDR3 here is CASSQAGLPQGEAFF. CDR3 coding DNA: TGTGCCAGCAGCCAAGCTGGATTGCCACAGGGGGAAGCTTTCTTT.

In its sample, this clonotype was seen many times. V usage is TRBV12-3 or TRBV12-4 and J usage is TRBJ2-5; 13 bases match TRBD2. V was pared by 6 bases and J by 2 bases, with 3 bases of the junction left unmatched. The CDR3 is 15 amino acids. The CDR3 nucleotides are TGTGCCAGCAGCCTGACTAGCGGGGGGCAAGAGACCCAGTACTTC. Protein product: CASSLTSGGQETQYF.

Here the CDR3 DNA reads TGTGCCAGCAGCTTATTAGGGGGACTGGCTTCAGATACGCAGTATTTT. As protein: CASSLLGGLASDTQYF. The chain carries TRBV7-9 and TRBJ2-3; D might be TRBD1 or TRBD2, each matching 6 bases. Germline CDR1 SEHNR, CDR2 FQNEAQ (reference sequence). This CDR3 is 16 amino acids long. V was shortened by 2 bases and J by 4 bases, with 16 bases between the two germline ends.

This clonotype has at least ten counts. The chain employs TRBV6-2 or TRBV6-3 and TRBJ2-3; tentative D call: TRBD1 (8 bases). V lost 7 bases, J lost 2 bases, and 16 bases lay in between. Germline V CDR1 and CDR2: MNHEY, SVGEGT. This CDR3 comprises 15 residues. In DNA form, the CDR3 reads TGTGCCAGCATCACAGGGGGGGCCAACACAGATACGCAGTATTTT. This sequence encodes CASITGGANTDTQYF.

At least ten counts were recorded for this clonotype. V and J are TRBV5-4 and TRBJ2-7; 8 bases align to TRBD1. The CDR3 extends over 16 amino acids. The junction had 8 bases not matched to a gene; V was cut back by 1 base and J by 2 bases. The germline gives CDR1 SGHNT, CDR2 YYREEE (reference sequence). As DNA, the CDR3 is TGTGCCAGCAGCTTGCCCGGGACAGGTCATACCTACGAGCAGTACTTC. Its protein product is CASSLPGTGHTYEQYF.

This clonotype was found many times. The chain employs TRBV30 and TRBJ2-7; 9 bases fit TRBD1. Germline V gives CDR1 GTSNPN, CDR2 SVGIG (reference sequence). The length of the CDR3 is 11 residues. With 5 bases clipped from V and 9 bases from J, the junction kept 5 bases outside the gene matches. As DNA, the CDR3 is TGTGCCTGGGAAACAGGGGGCGTGCAGTACTTC. The encoded protein is CAWETGGVQYF.

This rearrangement joins TRBV3-1 to TRBJ1-2, with 7 bases fitting TRBD1. Trimming removed 3 bases from V and 9 bases from J; junction bases left unmatched: 13. The germline V gene has CDR1 LGHDT and CDR2 YNNKEL (reference sequence). This CDR3 is built from 15 residues. CDR3 sequence reads: CASSQSTGTPSRYTF. CDR3 coding DNA: TGTGCCAGCAGCCAGTCGACAGGGACCCCATCACGCTACACCTTC.

Ten or more counts support this clonotype. This may be a read error: a much more frequent sequence differs by one nucleotide. The chain has TRBV10-3 and TRBJ2-5; the D is unclear. The CDR3 has 15 amino acids. With 0 bases removed from V and 11 bases from J, the gap between germline ends came to 19 bases. Germline V gene data show CDR1 as ENHRY and CDR2 as SYGVKD. The CDR3 DNA reads as TGTGCCATCAGTGAGTCGAGACCTTCAGCTAATGAGCAGTACTTC. Translation: CAISESRPSANEQYF.

The genes are TRBV6-5 and TRBJ1-6, with 7 bases lining up with TRBD1. The CDR3 is made up of 14 amino acids. Germline-derived CDR1 and CDR2 are MNHEY and SVGAGI. V was clipped by 6 bases and J by 8 bases; unmatched bases: 7. CDR3 in amino acids: CASRIRGAHSPLHF. The CDR3 DNA reads as TGTGCCAGCAGGATCAGGGGGGCCCATTCACCCCTCCACTTT.

This clonotype was observed at least ten times. V gene TRBV7-2 combines with J gene TRBJ2-2; D is undetermined. V was shortened by 3 bases and J by 6 bases, with 8 bases between the two germline ends. Germline CDR1 reads SGHTA; CDR2 reads FQGNSA. This CDR3 is 13 amino acids long. The CDR3 is CASSLVYPGELFF. The CDR3 DNA is TGTGCCAGCAGCTTGGTTTATCCCGGGGAGCTGTTTTTT.

This clonotype was observed many times. Here the CDR3 DNA reads TGCGCCAGCAGCCAAGGACCCGGGACTAGGAAGTTCTTC. Translating gives CASSQGPGTRKFF. The chain links TRBV4-3 to TRBJ2-1, with 8 bases that match TRBD2. The CDR3 totals 13 residues. V trimming: 1 base; J trimming: 14 bases; junction bases outside the gene matches: 7. The germline gives CDR1 LGHNA, CDR2 YSLEER.

This clonotype was recorded only once. A much larger clone differs by one base, so this may be a read error. The rearrangement uses TRBV20-1 and TRBJ2-5; tentative D call: TRBD1 (6 bases). This CDR3 is 12 amino acids long. CDR1 and CDR2 (germline): DFQATT, SNEGSKA (reference sequence). CDR3 in amino acids: CSAKTGMETRYF. The DNA of the CDR3 is TGCAGTGCTAAAACAGGGATGGAGACCCGGTACTTC.

This clonotype came up many times. The rearrangement links TRBV7-8 to TRBJ2-1, with 8 bases matching TRBD2. Germline V gene lookup returns CDR1 SGHVS and CDR2 FQNEAQ. The length of the CDR3 is 13 residues. The V segment lost 5 bases and the J segment 9 bases; nucleotides outside the gene matches: 6. CDR3 DNA sequence: TGTGCCAGCAGCGAGGGACTAGTTAGTGAGCAGTTCTTC. It specifies CASSEGLVSEQFF.

The chain joins TRBV9 to TRBJ2-3; TRBD1 matches at 8 bases. The V and J ends lost 5 bases and 3 bases, in that order; junction bases with no gene match: 8. Germline V CDR1 and CDR2: SGDLS, YYNGEE. There are 15 residues in the CDR3. In nucleotides, the CDR3 is TGTGCCAGCAGTCTACAGGGGGGCGGGACAGATACGCAGTATTTT. It encodes CASSLQGGGTDTQYF.

This clonotype was seen ten or more times. In nucleotides, the CDR3 is TGTGCCAGCAGCCCGGGGGTGGGTTCCAATGAGCAGTTCTTC. This sequence encodes CASSPGVGSNEQFF. The rearrangement joins TRBV9 to TRBJ2-1; tentative D call: TRBD2 (6 bases). Germline CDR1 and CDR2: SGDLS and YYNGEE. This CDR3 is 14 amino acids long. The V gene lost 4 bases and the J gene lost 6 bases, with 14 bases spanning the gap.